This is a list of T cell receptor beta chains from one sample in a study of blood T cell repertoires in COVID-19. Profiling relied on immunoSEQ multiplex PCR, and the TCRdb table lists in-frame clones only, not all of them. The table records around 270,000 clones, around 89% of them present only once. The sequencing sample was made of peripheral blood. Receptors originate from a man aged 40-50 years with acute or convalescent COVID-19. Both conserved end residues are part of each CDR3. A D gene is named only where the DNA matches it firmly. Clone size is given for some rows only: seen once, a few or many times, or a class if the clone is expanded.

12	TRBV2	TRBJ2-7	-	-	TGTGCCAGCAGGCAAACAGGGCACGAGCAGTACTTC	CASRQTGHEQYF
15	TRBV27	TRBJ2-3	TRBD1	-	TGTGCCAGCAGCACCTGGACAGGGGGCACAGATACGCAGTATTTT	CASSTWTGGTDTQYF
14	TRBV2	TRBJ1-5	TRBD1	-	TGTGCCAGCAGGGTAGGACAGGGGGGTCAGCCCCAGCATTTT	CASRVGQGGQPQHF
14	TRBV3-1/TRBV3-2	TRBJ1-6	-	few	TGTGCCAGCAGCCCGAGGGAGGGTTACTCACCCCTCCACTTT	CASSPREGYSPLHF
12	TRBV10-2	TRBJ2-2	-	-	TGCGCCAGCAAAACGGCGGCGGGGGAGCTGTTTTTT	CASKTAAGELFF
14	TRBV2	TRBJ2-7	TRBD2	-	TGTGCCAGCAGTGAAGCGCTTAGCGGGGGAGAGCAGTACTTC	CASSEALSGGEQYF
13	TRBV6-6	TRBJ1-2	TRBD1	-	TGTGCCAGCAGTACCGGGACAGGGAAGAGCTACACCTTC	CASSTGTGKSYTF
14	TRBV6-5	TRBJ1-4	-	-	TGTGCCAGCAGATCAAGGGAGGGGGATGAAAAACTGTTTTTT	CASRSREGDEKLFF
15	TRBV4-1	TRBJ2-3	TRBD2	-	TGCGCCAGCAGCCAACTAGCGGAGCGCACAGATACGCAGTATTTT	CASSQLAERTDTQYF
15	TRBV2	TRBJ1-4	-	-	TGTGCCAGCAGTGAAAGAGGGCCAACTAATGAAAAACTGTTTTTT	CASSERGPTNEKLFF
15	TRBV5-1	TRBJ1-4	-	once	TGCGCCAGCAGCTTGGAAGGGGTGGCTAATGAAAAACTGTTTTTT	CASSLEGVANEKLFF
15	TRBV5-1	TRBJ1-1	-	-	TGCGCCAGCAGCTTGGTTGGTGGGTGGGGGGCTGAAGCTTTCTTT	CASSLVGGWGAEAFF
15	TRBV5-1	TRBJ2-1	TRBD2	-	TGCGCCAGCAGCTTACAGAGCGGGGGCTACAATGAGCAGTTCTTC	CASSLQSGGYNEQFF
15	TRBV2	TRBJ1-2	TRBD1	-	TGTGCCAGCAGGAACTGGCAGGGGGATCTCTATGGCTACACCTTC	CASRNWQGDLYGYTF
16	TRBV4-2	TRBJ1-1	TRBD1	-	TGTGCCAGCAGCCAAGACCCACAGGGGCGGAACACTGAAGCTTTCTTT	CASSQDPQGRNTEAFF
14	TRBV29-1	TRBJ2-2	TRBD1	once	TGCAGCGCCATACCGGACAGGGACACCGGGGAGCTGTTTTTT	CSAIPDRDTGELFF
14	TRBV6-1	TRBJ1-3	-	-	TGTGCCAGCAGTGAAAGGCGGGCTGGAAACACCATATATTTT	CASSERRAGNTIYF
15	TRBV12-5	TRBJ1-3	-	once	TGTGCTAGTGGTTTGTCCCAATTCGGTGGAAACACCATATATTTT	CASGLSQFGGNTIYF
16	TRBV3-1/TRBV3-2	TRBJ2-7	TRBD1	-	TGTGCCAGCAGCCCCGCGGGACAGGGGGGAGGCTACGAGCAGTACTTC	CASSPAGQGGGYEQYF
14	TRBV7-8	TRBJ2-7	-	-	TGTGCCAGCAGCTTAGAGGCAGGGCGCTACGAGCAGTACTTC	CASSLEAGRYEQYF
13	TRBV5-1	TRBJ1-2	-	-	TGCGCCAGCAGCTTGCCGGGGGGCGATGGCTACACCTTC	CASSLPGGDGYTF
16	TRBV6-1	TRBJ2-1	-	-	TGTGCCAGCAGTGAACGGAAGGGGTCCTCCTACAATGAGCAGTTCTTC	CASSERKGSSYNEQFF
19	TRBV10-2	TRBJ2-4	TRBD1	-	TGCGCCAGCAGTGAGTCATCACAGGGGATAATAGGAGCCAAAAACATTCAGTACTTC	CASSESSQGIIGAKNIQYF
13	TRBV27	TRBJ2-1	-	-	TGTGCCAGCAGACTGAGCTCCTACAATGAGCAGTTCTTC	CASRLSSYNEQFF
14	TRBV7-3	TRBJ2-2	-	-	TGTGCCAGCAGCTTAAATCGGGGCACCGGGGAGCTGTTTTTT	CASSLNRGTGELFF
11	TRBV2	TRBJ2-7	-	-	TGTGCCAGCAAGGGGACTTACGAGCAGTACTTC	CASKGTYEQYF
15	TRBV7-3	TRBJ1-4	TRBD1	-	TGTGCCAGCAGCCCGGGACAGGTGTCAGTTGAAAAACTGTTTTTT	CASSPGQVSVEKLFF